Listed below are T cell receptor beta chains from one sample, sequenced in a study of hypomethylating agent response in myelodysplastic syndrome. Produced via immunoSEQ multiplex PCR; TCRdb's table is partial and in-frame only. The sample has roughly 5,400 clones, roughly 90% seen once. Material: bone marrow, obtained before or after starting hypomethylating agent treatment for myelodysplastic syndrome (not recorded which). These receptors were taken from a human donor with myelodysplastic syndrome. Each CDR3 is given with its conserved first and last residue. The D gene is left open where the match is weak. Some rows have no size entry. The others give once, few or many, or a class for an expanded clone.

D gene	clone size	J gene	V gene	CDR3 DNA	CDR3 protein
.	.	TRBJ1-6	TRBV10-1	TGCGCCAGCAGTGAGTCCCACCGTTCACCCCTCCACTTT	CASSESHRSPLHF
TRBD1	.	TRBJ1-4	TRBV5-6	TGTGCCAGCAGCCCTGGACAGGGGAGGTTTAAATATGAAAAACTGTTTTTT	CASSPGQGRFKYEKLFF
.	.	TRBJ2-2	TRBV6-5	TGTGCCAGCAGTTACGGGTTAGGTACCGGGGAGCTGTTTTTT	CASSYGLGTGELFF
.	.	TRBJ2-1	TRBV10-2	TGCGCCAGCAGTGCTGATATCTATGAGCAGTTCTTC	CASSADIYEQFF
TRBD1	.	TRBJ1-1	TRBV18	TGTGCCAGCTCGCCGCACAGGGGCCCGAACACTGAAGCTTTCTTT	CASSPHRGPNTEAFF
TRBD1	.	TRBJ1-4	TRBV7-8	TGTGCCAGCAGCCTTAGGGAGACAGGGGATAATGAAAAACTGTTTTTT	CASSLRETGDNEKLFF
.	.	TRBJ1-1	TRBV10-3	TGTGCCATCAAAGGGGAGGGATTTTCGAGCACTGAAGCTTTCTTT	CAIKGEGFSSTEAFF
TRBD1	.	TRBJ2-2	TRBV27	TGTGCCAGCAGTCCCCAGGGACAGGTCACCGGGGAGCTGTTTTTT	CASSPQGQVTGELFF
TRBD1	.	TRBJ1-3	TRBV7-2	TGTGCCAGCAGGACAGGGAGCTCTGGAAACACCATATATTTT	CASRTGSSGNTIYF
.	.	TRBJ2-3	TRBV6-6	TGTGCCAGCAGACTGAGCATATTGACAGATACGCAGTATTTT	CASRLSILTDTQYF
.	.	TRBJ2-2	TRBV7-3	TGTGCCAGCAGTAACGCCGGGGAGCTGTTTTTT	CASSNAGELFF
.	once	TRBJ2-2	TRBV11-3	TGTGCCAGCAGCTCCACCGGGACCCGGGGGACCGGGGAGCTGTTTTTT	CASSSTGTRGTGELFF
.	.	TRBJ2-5	TRBV7-2	TGTGCCAGCAGCTTAGTTACAGGGCCACAAGAGACCCAGTACTTC	CASSLVTGPQETQYF
.	.	TRBJ1-2	TRBV2	TGTGCCAGCAGTGATACGCTAGGGGGATATGGCTACACCTTC	CASSDTLGGYGYTF
.	.	TRBJ1-5	TRBV14	TGTGTCAGCAGCCAAGAGGTTGGGCCCCAGCATTTT	CVSSQEVGPQHF
TRBD2	.	TRBJ2-3	TRBV14	TGTGCCAGCAGCCAAGGCGGGGGGCTCGGCACAGATACGCAGTATTTT	CASSQGGGLGTDTQYF
TRBD1	.	TRBJ1-5	TRBV7-8	TGTGCCAGCAGCTCCGGGACAGGGGGCTTAAGCAATCAGCCCCAGCATTTT	CASSSGTGGLSNQPQHF
TRBD1	.	TRBJ2-7	TRBV5-1	TGCGCCAGCAGCCCCCCTACAGGGGGAAGTCACGAGCAGTACTTC	CASSPPTGGSHEQYF
TRBD1	.	TRBJ2-2	TRBV4-1	TGCGCCAGCAGCCAGGGTACCGCGGACAGGCGCCCCGGGGAGCTGTTTTTT	CASSQGTADRRPGELFF
.	.	TRBJ1-1	TRBV19	TGTGCCAGTAGTCTAAACCCCGGGGGGAAGACTGAAGCTTTCTTT	CASSLNPGGKTEAFF